Sequencing of this T cell receptor beta chain was carried out in a study of blood T cells in healthy people across ages. Germline loops: CDR1 MNHEY, CDR2 SVGAGI. This CDR3 is built from 13 residues. A sample-barcoded 5' primer and a J-beta primer mix were used in a second PCR of roughly 7 to 11 cycles. TCRdb re-called the 5' RACE reads through MiXCR, storing one row per CDR3 protein. The repertoire holds 600,000 or so distinct CDR3 sequences, around 31% seen once, with approximately 14% in the top ten. The sample was blood. The chain is built from TRBV6-5 and TRBJ2-5; D remains ambiguous. The end of the DNA is better explained by TRBJ2-7, so the J call may be wrong. This clonotype was obtained from a woman older than 75 in good health. DNA of the CDR3: TGTGCCAGCAGTTCCGGGCCCCAGGCCGAGCAGTACTTC. It encodes CASSSGPQAEQYF.